In this sample, the clone carrying this TCR beta chain turned up a few times. Trimming stripped 4 bases from V and 0 bases from J, with 7 bases between. The V gene's germline CDR1 is SGHDN and CDR2 FVKESK. The CDR3 runs 14 residues. Preparation of the TCRbeta library used unique molecular identifiers. In TCRdb, the PCR reads were re-called with MiXCR into one record per CDR3 protein. The table has approximately 91,000 distinct CDR3 sequences, roughly 8.3% seen once; the top ten hold more than 6.5%. This record comes from a study of T-cell reconstitution after alpha-beta-depleted transplantation in children.

Specimen: PBMCs from the stem cell graft donor, collected from the stem cell graft. This receptor was obtained from a human donor who donated a stem cell graft to a child with congenital amegakaryocytic thrombocytopenia. The gene calls are TRBV14 and TRBJ2-4; no clear D. The DNA for the CDR3 is TGTGCCAGCAGCCCACGGTTAGCCAAAAACATTCAGTACTTC. Translated, it gives CASSPRLAKNIQYF.